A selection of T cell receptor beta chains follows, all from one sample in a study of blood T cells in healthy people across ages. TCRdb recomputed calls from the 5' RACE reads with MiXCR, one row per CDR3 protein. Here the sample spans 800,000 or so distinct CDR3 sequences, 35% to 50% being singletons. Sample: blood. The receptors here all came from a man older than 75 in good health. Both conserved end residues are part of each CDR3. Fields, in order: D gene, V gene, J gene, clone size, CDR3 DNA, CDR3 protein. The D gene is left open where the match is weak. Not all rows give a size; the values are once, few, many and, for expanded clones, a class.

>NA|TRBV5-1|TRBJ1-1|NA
TGCGCCAGCACACTGGACGCAGGTTCCTTTGAAGCTTTCTTT
CASTLDAGSFEAFF
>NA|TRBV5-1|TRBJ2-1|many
TGCGCCAGCAGCCCCGGGGGCGGGACAGAGAATGAGCAGTTCTTC
CASSPGGGTENEQFF
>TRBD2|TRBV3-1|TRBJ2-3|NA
TGTGCCAGCAGCCAGCCCGGACTAGCGGGCGGCACAGATACGCAGTATTTT
CASSQPGLAGGTDTQYF
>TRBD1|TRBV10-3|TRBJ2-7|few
TGTGCCATCAGTACCGGGACAGGGGGCTTCTACGAGCAGTACTTC
CAISTGTGGFYEQYF
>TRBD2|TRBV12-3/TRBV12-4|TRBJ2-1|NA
TGTGCCAGCAGAAATCGCGCGGGAGAGTATGGAAATGAGCAGTTCTTC
CASRNRAGEYGNEQFF
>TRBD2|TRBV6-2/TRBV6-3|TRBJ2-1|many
TGTGCCAGCAGCCCCGGGACTAGCATCCACAATGAGCAGTTCTTC
CASSPGTSIHNEQFF
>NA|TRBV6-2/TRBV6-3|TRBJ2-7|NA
TGTGCCAGCAGTTACTCTGCTCCGCGCGAGCAGTACTTC
CASSYSAPREQYF
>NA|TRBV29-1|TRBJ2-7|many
TGCAGCGTTGAAGATTACGACGGCAACTACGAGCAGTACTTC
CSVEDYDGNYEQYF
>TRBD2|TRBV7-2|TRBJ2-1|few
TGTGCCAGCAGACTGAGCGGGAGATACAATGAGCAGTTCTTC
CASRLSGRYNEQFF
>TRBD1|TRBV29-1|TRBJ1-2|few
TGCAGCGTTGGGGGGACAGGAAAGCTCTATGGCTACACCTTC
CSVGGTGKLYGYTF